Sequencing of this T cell receptor (beta chain) was carried out in a study of T cells after yellow fever vaccination. Study-wide findings and caveats: Weaker in magnitude, the secondary response showed a faster peak on day 5 versus 15. FACS-sorted repertoires could harbor abundant contaminating bulk-population clonotypes.

The length of the CDR3 is 15 residues. The V gene's germline CDR1 is MNHEY and CDR2 SVGEGT. Trimming cost V 5 bases and J 6 bases, with 19 bases left between them. A word on this clonotype: Its antigen is currently unknown.

Template switching by 5'RACE produced TCR cDNA, adding a universal primer site and UMIs. MiXCR, applied by TCRdb to the 5' RACE reads, yields one record per CDR3 protein. Found here are about 430,000 distinct CDR3 sequences, around 20% of them singletons; the top ten hold roughly a sixth. Specimen: PBMCs, collected before the yellow fever booster vaccination. This chain uses TRBV6-2 or TRBV6-3 with TRBJ1-2; the D is unclear. This clonotype was obtained from a man aged 18 to 29 who received the YFV17D yellow fever vaccine. The CDR3 spells CASSRRTAHSDGYTF. Here the CDR3 DNA reads TGTGCCAGCAGTCGACGAACAGCCCACTCGGATGGCTACACCTTC.